What follows are 4 T cell receptor beta chains derived from one specimen sequenced in a study of T cells in Graves' hyperthyroidism and ophthalmopathy. Amplification targeted TCR beta CDR3 regions from RNA transcripts. A first-round RT-PCR of the TCR CDR3 used the HTBI primer set. MiXCR, run by TCRdb on the multiplex PCR reads, gives a single entry per CDR3 protein. The table records about 400,000 distinct CDR3 sequences, approximately 15% of them present only once. The sample was blood. The receptors come from a woman younger than 30 with Graves' hyperthyroidism.

This sequence joins TRBV20-1 and TRBJ1-1, with D possibly being TRBD1 (5 bases). Germline V lookup: CDR1 DFQATT, CDR2 SNEGSKA (reference sequence). V was pared by 6 bases and J by 0 bases, with 11 bases between. This CDR3 comprises 13 residues. The CDR3 coding sequence is TGCAGTGCATGGGGCAGCATGAACACTGAAGCTTTCTTT. Encoded protein: CSAWGSMNTEAFF.

The J gene is TRBJ2-1, the V gene TRBV9; D is possibly TRBD2 (6 bases). Germline values: CDR1 SGDLS, CDR2 YYNGEE. V shed 3 bases and J shed 0 bases, with 16 bases lying between them. The CDR3 is 17 residues long. The CDR3 DNA reads TGTGCCAGCAGCGGTTTAGCGGACCCGAGCTCCTACAATGAGCAGTTCTTC. Its translation: CASSGLADPSSYNEQFF.

This clonotype was detected ten times or more. The rearrangement joins TRBV6-1 to TRBJ1-4; D might be TRBD1 (5 bases). The CDR3 is made up of 15 amino acids. With 2 bases removed from V and 4 bases from J, the gap between germline ends came to 11 bases. The germline V gene encodes CDR1 MNHNS and CDR2 SASEGT. CDR3 sequence reads: CASSEMGLVNEKLFF. CDR3 in DNA: TGTGCCAGCAGTGAAATGGGACTTGTTAATGAAAAACTGTTTTTT.

Turning to this clonotype: This may arise from a read error, as a much more abundant clone is one base away. The chain has TRBV13 and TRBJ2-2; D is perhaps TRBD1 or TRBD2 (6 bases each). The ends were cut back, 5 bases at V and 4 bases at J, with 23 bases in the middle. The CDR3 has 18 residues. Germline V gene lookup returns CDR1 PRHDT and CDR2 FYEKMQ (reference sequence). In DNA, the CDR3 is TGTGCCAGCAGCAGTACTGGGGGGCCGGACTTCCCCACCGGGGAGCTGTTTTTT. This gives the protein CASSSTGGPDFPTGELFF.